The following is a T cell receptor beta chain sequence with its context. What it binds is unknown. Healthy bone marrow donors made up the cohort. The source of the sample is a study of cytomegalovirus exposure and HLA in healthy donors. Study at large: The 100 million to 140 million unique TCR beta sequences, from around 200 million T cells, were found by an earlier analysis.

The PCR used 60 Vbeta and 13 Jbeta primers. Assay: immunoSEQ multiplex PCR; the TCRdb copy retains only in-frame clones and omits some. This repertoire shows around 100,000 clones, around three quarters found once; its top ten account for 4.1%. Study findings and constraints: Most of the CMV-associated TCR beta chains (in a later analysis) appeared to be HLA-restricted. Reported findings show TCR beta sequences accurately forecast HLA-A and HLA-B alleles in most subjects.

Germline V gene sequence: CDR1 SGHRS, CDR2 YFSETQ. Trimming removed 0 bases from V and 5 bases from J, with 11 bases in between. This CDR3 has 14 amino acids. Source material: PBMCs. V and J are TRBV5-1 and TRBJ2-5; D not resolved. The clonotype was recovered from a man between 40 and 49 years old in good health and CMV-seronegative. The CDR3: CASSLAGTGETQYF. The CDR3 nucleotides read TGCGCCAGCAGCTTGGCCGGCACGGGTGAGACCCAGTACTTC.